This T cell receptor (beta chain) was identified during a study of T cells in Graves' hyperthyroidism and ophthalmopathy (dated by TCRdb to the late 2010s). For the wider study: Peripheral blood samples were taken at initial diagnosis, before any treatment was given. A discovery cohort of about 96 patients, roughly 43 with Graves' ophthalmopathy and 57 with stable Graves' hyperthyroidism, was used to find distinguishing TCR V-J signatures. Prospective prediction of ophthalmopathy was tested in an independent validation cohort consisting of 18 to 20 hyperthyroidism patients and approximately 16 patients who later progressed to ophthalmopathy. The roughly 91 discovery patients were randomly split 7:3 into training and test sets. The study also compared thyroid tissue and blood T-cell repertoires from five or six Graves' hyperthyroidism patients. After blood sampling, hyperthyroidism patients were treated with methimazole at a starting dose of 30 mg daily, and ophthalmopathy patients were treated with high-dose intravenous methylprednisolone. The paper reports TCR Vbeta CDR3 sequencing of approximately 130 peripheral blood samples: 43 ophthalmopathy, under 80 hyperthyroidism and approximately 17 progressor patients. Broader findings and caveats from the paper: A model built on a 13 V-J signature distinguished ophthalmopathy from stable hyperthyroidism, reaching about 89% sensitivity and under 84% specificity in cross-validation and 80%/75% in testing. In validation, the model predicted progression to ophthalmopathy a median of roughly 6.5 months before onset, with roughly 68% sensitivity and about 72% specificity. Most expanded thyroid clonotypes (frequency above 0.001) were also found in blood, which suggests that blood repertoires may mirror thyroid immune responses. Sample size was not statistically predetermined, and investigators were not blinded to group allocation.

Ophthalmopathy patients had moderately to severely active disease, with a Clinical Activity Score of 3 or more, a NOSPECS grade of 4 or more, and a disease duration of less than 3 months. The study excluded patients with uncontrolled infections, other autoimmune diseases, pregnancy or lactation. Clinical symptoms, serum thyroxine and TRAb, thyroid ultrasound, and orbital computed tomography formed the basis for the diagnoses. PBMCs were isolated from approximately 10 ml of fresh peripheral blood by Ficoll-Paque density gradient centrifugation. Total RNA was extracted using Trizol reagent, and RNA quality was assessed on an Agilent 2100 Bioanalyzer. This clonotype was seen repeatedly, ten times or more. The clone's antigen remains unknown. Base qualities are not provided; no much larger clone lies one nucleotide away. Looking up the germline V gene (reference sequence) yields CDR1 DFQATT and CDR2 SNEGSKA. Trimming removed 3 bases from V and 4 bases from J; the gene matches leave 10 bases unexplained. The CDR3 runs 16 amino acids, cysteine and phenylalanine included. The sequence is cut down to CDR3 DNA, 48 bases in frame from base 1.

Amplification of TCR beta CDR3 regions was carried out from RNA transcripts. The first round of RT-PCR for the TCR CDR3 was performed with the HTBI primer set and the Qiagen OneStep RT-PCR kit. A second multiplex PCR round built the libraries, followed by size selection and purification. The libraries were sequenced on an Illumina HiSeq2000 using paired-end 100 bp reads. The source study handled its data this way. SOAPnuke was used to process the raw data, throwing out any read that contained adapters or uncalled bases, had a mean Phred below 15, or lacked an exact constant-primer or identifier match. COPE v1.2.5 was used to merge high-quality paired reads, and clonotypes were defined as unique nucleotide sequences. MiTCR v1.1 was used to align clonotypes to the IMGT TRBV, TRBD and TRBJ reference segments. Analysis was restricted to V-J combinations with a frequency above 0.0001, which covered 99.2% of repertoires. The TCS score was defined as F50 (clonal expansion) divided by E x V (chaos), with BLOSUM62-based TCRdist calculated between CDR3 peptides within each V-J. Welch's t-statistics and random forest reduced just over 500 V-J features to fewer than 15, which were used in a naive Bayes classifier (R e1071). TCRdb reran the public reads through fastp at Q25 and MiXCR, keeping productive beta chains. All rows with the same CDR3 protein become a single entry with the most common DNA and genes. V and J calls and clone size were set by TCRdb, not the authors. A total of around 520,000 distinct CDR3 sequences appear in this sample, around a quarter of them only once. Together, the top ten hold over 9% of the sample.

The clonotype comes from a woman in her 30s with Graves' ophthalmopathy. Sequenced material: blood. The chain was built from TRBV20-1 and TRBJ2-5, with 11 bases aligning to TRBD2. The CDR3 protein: CSASRLAGGIGETQYF. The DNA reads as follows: TGCAGTGCTAGTAGGCTAGCGGGGGGTATCGGAGAGACCCAGTACTTC.